Below are 13 T cell receptor beta chains sequenced from a single sample in a study of PD-1 blockade in classical Hodgkin lymphoma. Every patient relapsed after autologous stem cell transplantation, and brentuximab vedotin exposure varied. Sequencing was performed with immunoSEQ multiplex PCR; in TCRdb, only in-frame clones are kept and a portion is missing. The table includes around 45,000 clones, roughly 72% detected once. Sequences were derived from peripheral blood mononuclear cells (PBMCs), sampled before the second cycle of nivolumab. The receptors derive from a human donor with classical Hodgkin lymphoma.

This chain uses TRBV18 with TRBJ1-2; perhaps TRBD1 as D (5 bases). V was pared by 6 bases and J by 4 bases, with 18 bases between. This CDR3 is 15 amino acids long. Germline-derived CDR1 and CDR2 are KGHSH and LQKENI. As DNA, the CDR3 is TGTGCCAGCTCCCAGGGCCAATCCGCCTCCTATGGCTACACCTTC. Translating it yields CASSQGQSASYGYTF.

This clone was seen a single time. This sequence joins TRBV6-6 and TRBJ1-1, with a tentative D call TRBD1 (6 bases). The germline V gene encodes CDR1 MNHNY and CDR2 SVGAGI (reference sequence). The ends were cut back, 0 bases at V and 5 bases at J, with 13 bases in the middle. This CDR3 is 15 amino acids long. CDR3 residues: CASSYSWGRGTEAFF. CDR3 nucleotides: TGTGCCAGCAGTTACTCATGGGGGCGAGGGACTGAAGCTTTCTTT.

Of note for this clone: Other DNA variants within this sample encode the same CDR3. V is TRBV29-1 and J is TRBJ2-7; TRBD1 agrees at 8 bases. J lost 0 bases, V lost 4 bases, and 2 bases had no gene match. Germline V gene data show CDR1 as SQVTM and CDR2 as ANQGSEA. CDR3 size: 13 residues. The CDR3 loop is CSVAGGSSYEQYF. In nucleotides, the CDR3 is TGCAGCGTTGCAGGGGGCTCCTCCTACGAGCAGTACTTC.

The J gene is TRBJ1-5, the V gene TRBV19, with D unresolved. Germline values: CDR1 LNHDA, CDR2 SQIVND (reference sequence). The CDR3 spans 13 residues. V gave up 4 bases and J gave up 3 bases, with 7 bases separating them. CDR3 region: CASSSAFNQPQHF. CDR3 in DNA: TGTGCCAGTAGTAGTGCATTCAATCAGCCCCAGCATTTT.

This chain links TRBV6-5 with TRBJ2-1; D is unclear. CDR3 length: 14 residues. With 6 bases removed from V and 0 bases from J, the gap between germline ends came to 9 bases. Per the germline V gene, CDR1 is MNHEY and CDR2 is SVGAGI. In nucleotides, the CDR3 is TGTGCCAGCAGACAGAGGAGCTCCTACAATGAGCAGTTCTTC. Translation: CASRQRSSYNEQFF.

This sequence joins TRBV27 and TRBJ2-1; D gene uncertain. V lost 2 bases to trimming and J lost 0 bases, with 8 bases between them. There are 15 residues in the CDR3. CDR1 MNHEY and CDR2 SMNVEV come from the germline V gene (reference sequence). CDR3 sequence: CASSLGVSSYNEQFF. The CDR3, as DNA: TGTGCCAGCAGTTTAGGTGTGAGCTCCTACAATGAGCAGTTCTTC.

Only one count was recorded for this clone. The chain uses TRBV5-1 and TRBJ2-1, with 8 bases identical to TRBD2. This CDR3 comprises 15 residues. V lost 1 base to trimming and J lost 2 bases; unmatched junction nucleotides: 2. The V gene's germline CDR1 is SGHRS and CDR2 YFSETQ. CDR3 protein: CASSLLAGTYNEQFF. The CDR3 DNA follows: TGCGCCAGCAGCTTGCTAGCGGGTACCTACAATGAGCAGTTCTTC. The full variable domain, in which reference TRBV5-1 and TRBJ2-1 provide the parts outside the CDR3, is KAGVTQTPRYLIKTRGQQVTLSCSPISGHRSVSWYQQTPGQGLQFLFEYFSETQRNKGNFPGRFSGRQFSNSRSEMNVSTLELGDSALYLCASSLLAGTYNEQFFGPGTRLTVL.

The CDR3 sequence is CASSLAHVGGLRTQYF. The CDR3 region has the DNA TGTGCCAGCAGCTTGGCCCATGTTGGGGGATTAAGGACCCAGTACTTC. The gene calls are TRBV5-4 and TRBJ2-5; D possibly uses TRBD1 or TRBD2 (5 bases each). The V gene's germline CDR1 is SGHNT and CDR2 YYREEE (reference sequence). V lost 0 bases and J 7 bases, leaving 19 bases between the germline ends. The CDR3 extends over 16 amino acids.

This chain links TRBV5-5 with TRBJ2-5, with a weak D call TRBD1 (7 bases). Between the trimmed V and J ends, which lost 0 bases and 5 bases, there was a span of 17 bases. This CDR3 has 16 amino acids. Germline CDR1 reads SGHKS; CDR2 reads YYEKEE (reference sequence). The CDR3 sequence is CASSLGRVTGAETQYF. CDR3 sequence (DNA): TGTGCCAGCAGCTTGGGGAGGGTCACAGGGGCCGAGACCCAGTACTTC.

The V call is TRBV2, the J call TRBJ1-2; D remains ambiguous. CDR1 SNHLY and CDR2 FYNNEI come from the germline V gene. The CDR3 sequence is 11 residues long. The V and J ends lost 6 bases and 7 bases respectively, with 9 bases between them. The CDR3 loop reads CASSPTGGYTF. In DNA, the CDR3 is TGTGCCAGCAGCCCAACCGGTGGCTACACCTTC.

The chain links TRBV7-9 to TRBJ2-3; D is unclear. CDR1 SEHNR and CDR2 FQNEAQ come from the germline V gene (reference sequence). The CDR3 extends over 12 amino acids. With 5 bases removed from V and 2 bases from J, the gap between germline ends came to 5 bases. The DNA for the CDR3 is TGTGCCAGCAGCCTATTCACAGATACGCAGTATTTT. Translation gives CASSLFTDTQYF.

This rearrangement joins TRBV28 to TRBJ1-3; D remains unclear. Germline CDR1 is MDHEN and CDR2 is SYDVKM. The length of the CDR3 is 12 residues. Trimming pared 7 bases from V and 7 bases from J, leaving 11 bases between. The DNA of the CDR3 is TGTGCCAGCACGAGCGGCGGGAACACCATATATTTT. It specifies CASTSGGNTIYF.

The CDR3 nucleotides are TGTGCCAGTAGTATAGGAGGGGGCCGCCAAGGCAATCAGCCCCAGCATTTT. As protein: CASSIGGGRQGNQPQHF. This chain links TRBV19 with TRBJ1-5, with 7 nucleotides matching TRBD1. CDR1 LNHDA and CDR2 SQIVND come from the germline V gene (reference sequence). V shed 1 base, J shed 2 bases, and the junction held 8 bases outside the gene matches. The CDR3 has 17 amino acids.